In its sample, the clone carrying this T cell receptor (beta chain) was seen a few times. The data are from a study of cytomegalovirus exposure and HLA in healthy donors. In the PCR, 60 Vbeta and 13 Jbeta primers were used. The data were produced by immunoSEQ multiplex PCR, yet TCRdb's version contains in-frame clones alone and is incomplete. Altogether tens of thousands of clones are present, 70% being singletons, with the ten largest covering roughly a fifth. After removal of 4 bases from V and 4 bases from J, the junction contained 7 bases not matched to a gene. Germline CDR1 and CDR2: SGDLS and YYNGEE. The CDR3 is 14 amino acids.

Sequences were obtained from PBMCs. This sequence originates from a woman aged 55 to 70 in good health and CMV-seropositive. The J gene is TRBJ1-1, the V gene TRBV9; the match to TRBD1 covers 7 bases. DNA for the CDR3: TGTGCCAGCAGCCTACGTGGGGACAGCACTGAAGCTTTCTTT. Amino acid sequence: CASSLRGDSTEAFF.